This T cell receptor (beta chain) came from a study of T cells in Graves' hyperthyroidism and ophthalmopathy. Study-level results: In simple terms, a model built on 13 V-J features told ophthalmopathy apart from stable hyperthyroidism.

With regard to this clonotype: Its specificity is not known. A junction boundary mismatches the germline segment, possibly from a read error.

Investigators excluded patients with uncontrolled infection, other autoimmune disease, pregnancy or lactation. Germline CDR1 reads MNHEY; CDR2 reads SVGAGI. This CDR3 is 14 amino acids long. Amplification yielded TCR beta CDR3 regions, with RNA transcripts as the source. First-round RT-PCR with HTBI primers amplified the TCR CDR3 region. TCRdb re-analysed the multiplex PCR reads in MiXCR, keeping a single row per CDR3 protein. The sample lists tens of thousands of distinct CDR3 sequences; 45% to 65% were seen once. This receptor was taken from a man aged 18 to 35 with Graves' hyperthyroidism. The chain is built from TRBV6-5 and TRBJ1-1; the match to TRBD1 covers 7 bases. Sequenced material: peripheral blood or thyroid tissue (not recorded which). CDR3 loop: CASSNARGDTEAFF. CDR3 sequence (DNA): TGTGCCAGCAGTAACGCCAGGGGGGACACTGAAGCTTTCTTC.